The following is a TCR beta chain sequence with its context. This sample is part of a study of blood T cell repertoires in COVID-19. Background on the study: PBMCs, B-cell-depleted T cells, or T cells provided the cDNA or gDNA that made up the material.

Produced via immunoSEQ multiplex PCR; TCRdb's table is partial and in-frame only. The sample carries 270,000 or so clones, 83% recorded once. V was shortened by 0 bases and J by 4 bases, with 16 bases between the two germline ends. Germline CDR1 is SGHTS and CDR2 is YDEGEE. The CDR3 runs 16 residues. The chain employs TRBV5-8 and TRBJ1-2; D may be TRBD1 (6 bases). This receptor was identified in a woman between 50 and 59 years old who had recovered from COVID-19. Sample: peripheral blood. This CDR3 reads CASSLVLGRGGYGYTF. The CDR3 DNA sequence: TGTGCCAGCAGCTTGGTTTTGGGCAGGGGCGGCTATGGCTACACCTTC.